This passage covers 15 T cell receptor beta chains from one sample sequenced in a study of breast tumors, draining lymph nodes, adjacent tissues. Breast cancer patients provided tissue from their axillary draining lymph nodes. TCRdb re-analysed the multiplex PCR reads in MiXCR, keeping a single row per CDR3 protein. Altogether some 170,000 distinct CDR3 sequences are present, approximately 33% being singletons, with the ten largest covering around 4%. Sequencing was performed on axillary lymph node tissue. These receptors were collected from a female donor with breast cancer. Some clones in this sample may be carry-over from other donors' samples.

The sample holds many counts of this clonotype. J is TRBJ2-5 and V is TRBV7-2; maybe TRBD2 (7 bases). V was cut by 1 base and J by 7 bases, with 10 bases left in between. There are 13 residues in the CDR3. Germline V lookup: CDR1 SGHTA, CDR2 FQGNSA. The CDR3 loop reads CASSLGGGGTQYF. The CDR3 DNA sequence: TGTGCCAGCAGCTTAGGGGGGGGCGGGACCCAGTACTTC.

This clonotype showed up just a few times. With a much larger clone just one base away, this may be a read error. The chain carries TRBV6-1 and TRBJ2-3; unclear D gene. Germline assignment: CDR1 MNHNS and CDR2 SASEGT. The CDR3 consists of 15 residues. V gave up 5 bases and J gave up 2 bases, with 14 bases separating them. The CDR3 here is CASSRRGGFTDTQYF. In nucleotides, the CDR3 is TGTGCCAGCAGTCGTCGCGGTGGTTTCACAGATACGCAGTATTTT.

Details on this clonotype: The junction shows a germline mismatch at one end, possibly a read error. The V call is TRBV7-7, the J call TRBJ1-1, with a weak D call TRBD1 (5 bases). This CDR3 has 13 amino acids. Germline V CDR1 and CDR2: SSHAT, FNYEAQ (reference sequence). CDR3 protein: CASSLIRGTEASF. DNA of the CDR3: TGTGCTAGCAGCCTAATAAGGGGCACTGAAGCTTCCTTT.

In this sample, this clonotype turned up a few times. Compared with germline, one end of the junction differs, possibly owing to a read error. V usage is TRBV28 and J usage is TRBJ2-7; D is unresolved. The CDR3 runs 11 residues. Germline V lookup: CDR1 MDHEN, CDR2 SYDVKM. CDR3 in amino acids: CASSGNYGQYF. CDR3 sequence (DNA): TGTGCCAGCAGTGGTAACTACGGGCAGTACTTC.

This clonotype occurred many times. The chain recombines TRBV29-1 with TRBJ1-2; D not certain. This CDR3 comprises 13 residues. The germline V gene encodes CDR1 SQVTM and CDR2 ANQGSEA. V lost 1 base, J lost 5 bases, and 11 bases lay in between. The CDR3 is CSVEGSTGYGYTF. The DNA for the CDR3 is TGCAGCGTTGAAGGGTCGACGGGATATGGCTACACCTTC.

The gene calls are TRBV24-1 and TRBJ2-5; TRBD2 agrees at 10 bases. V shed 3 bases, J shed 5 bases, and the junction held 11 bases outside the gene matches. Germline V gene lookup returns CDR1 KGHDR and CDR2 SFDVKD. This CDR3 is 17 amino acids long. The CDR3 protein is CATSDRSSGRGNETQYF. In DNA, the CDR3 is TGTGCCACCAGTGATCGATCTAGCGGGAGAGGCAATGAGACCCAGTACTTC.

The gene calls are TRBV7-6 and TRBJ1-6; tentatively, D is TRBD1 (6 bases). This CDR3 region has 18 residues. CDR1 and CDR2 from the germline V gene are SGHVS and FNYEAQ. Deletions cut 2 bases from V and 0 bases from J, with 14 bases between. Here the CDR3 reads CASSLSRDRYSYNSPLHF. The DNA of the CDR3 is TGTGCCAGCAGCTTATCACGAGACAGGTACTCCTATAATTCACCCCTCCACTTT.

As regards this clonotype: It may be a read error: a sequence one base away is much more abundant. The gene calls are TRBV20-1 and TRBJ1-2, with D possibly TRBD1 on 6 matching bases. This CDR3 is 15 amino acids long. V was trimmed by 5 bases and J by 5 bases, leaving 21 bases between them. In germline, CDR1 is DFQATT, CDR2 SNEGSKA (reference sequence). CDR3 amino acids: CSAGAGIWGAYGYTF. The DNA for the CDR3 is TGCAGTGCTGGAGCGGGCATCTGGGGGGCATATGGCTACACCTTC.

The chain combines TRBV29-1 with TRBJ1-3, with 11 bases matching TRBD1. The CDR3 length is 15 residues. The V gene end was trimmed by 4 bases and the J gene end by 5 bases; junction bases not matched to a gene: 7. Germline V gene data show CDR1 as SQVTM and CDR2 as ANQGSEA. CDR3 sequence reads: CSVGTGGCCRNTIYF. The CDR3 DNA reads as TGCAGCGTTGGGACAGGGGGCTGTTGTAGAAACACCATATATTTT.

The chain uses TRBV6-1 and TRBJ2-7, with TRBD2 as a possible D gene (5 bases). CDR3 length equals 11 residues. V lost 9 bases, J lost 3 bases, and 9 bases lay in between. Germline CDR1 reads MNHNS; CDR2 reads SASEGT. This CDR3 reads CASRLNYEQYF. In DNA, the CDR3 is TGTGCCAGTAGACTAAACTACGAGCAGTACTTC.

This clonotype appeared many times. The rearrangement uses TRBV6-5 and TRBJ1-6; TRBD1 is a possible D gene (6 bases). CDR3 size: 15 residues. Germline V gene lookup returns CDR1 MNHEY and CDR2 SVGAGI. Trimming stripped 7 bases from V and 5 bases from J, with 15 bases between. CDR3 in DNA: TGTGCCAGCACTCCAATAGGGGGTAATAATTCACCCCTCCACTTT. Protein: CASTPIGGNNSPLHF.

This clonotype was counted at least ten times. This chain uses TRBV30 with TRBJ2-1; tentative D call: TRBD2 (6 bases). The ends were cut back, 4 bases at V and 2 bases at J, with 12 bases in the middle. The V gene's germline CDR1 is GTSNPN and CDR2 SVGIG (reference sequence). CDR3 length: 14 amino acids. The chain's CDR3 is CAWNTGVTYNEQFF. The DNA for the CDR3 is TGTGCCTGGAATACGGGAGTAACCTACAATGAGCAGTTCTTC.

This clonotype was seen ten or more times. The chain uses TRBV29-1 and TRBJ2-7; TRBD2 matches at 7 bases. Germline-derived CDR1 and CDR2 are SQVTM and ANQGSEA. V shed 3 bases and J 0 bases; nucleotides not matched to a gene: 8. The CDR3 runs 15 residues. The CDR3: CSVDGGNGISYEQYF. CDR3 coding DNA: TGCAGCGTTGACGGGGGGAATGGGATCTCCTACGAGCAGTACTTC.

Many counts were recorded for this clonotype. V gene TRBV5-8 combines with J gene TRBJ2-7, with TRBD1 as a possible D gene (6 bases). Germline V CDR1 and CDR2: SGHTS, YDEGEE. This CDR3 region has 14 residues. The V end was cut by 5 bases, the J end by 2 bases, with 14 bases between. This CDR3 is CASRRTGYAYEQYF. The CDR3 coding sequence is TGTGCCAGCAGACGAACAGGGTACGCCTACGAGCAGTACTTC.

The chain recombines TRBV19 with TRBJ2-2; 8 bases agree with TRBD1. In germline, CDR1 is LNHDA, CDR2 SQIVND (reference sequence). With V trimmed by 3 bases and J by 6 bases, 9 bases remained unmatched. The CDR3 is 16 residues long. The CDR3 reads CASSIRTTGDAGELFF. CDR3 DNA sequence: TGTGCCAGTAGTATCCGTACGACAGGGGACGCCGGGGAGCTGTTTTTT.